The rows below give T cell receptor beta chains drawn from one sample of a study of CD8+ T cells in alopecia areata. Here immunoSEQ multiplex PCR was the method, and the copy in TCRdb shows in-frame clones only, minus some. The sample lists fewer than 250,000 clones; 40% to 55% were seen once. The sample was CD4+ T cells sorted from blood, taken at roughly week 38, from a patient treated with tofacitinib. The receptor set was obtained from a human donor with alopecia areata. The CDR3 runs from the conserved cysteine through the conserved F or W. Each record gives: V gene, D gene, clone size, CDR3 length, J gene, CDR3 protein, CDR3 DNA. The D gene is left open where the match is weak. Clone size is not always given. Where it is, it says once, few, many or a class for expanded clones.

>TRBV30|-|few|12|TRBJ1-1
CAWRDVRTEAFF
TGTGCCTGGAGGGATGTTCGCACTGAAGCTTTCTTT
>TRBV7-2|-|-|14|TRBJ2-1
CASSPSVGANEQFF
TGTGCCAGCAGCCCGAGTGTAGGGGCTAATGAGCAGTTCTTC
>TRBV27|-|-|14|TRBJ1-1
CASSRDRANTEAFF
TGTGCCAGCAGCCGTGACAGAGCGAACACTGAAGCTTTCTTT
>TRBV15|-|-|15|TRBJ1-1
CATSRDMGAITEAFF
TGTGCCACCAGCAGAGATATGGGGGCGATTACTGAAGCTTTCTTT
>TRBV19|TRBD1|-|11|TRBJ2-7
CVGQGLYEQYF
TGTGTCGGACAGGGGCTCTACGAGCAGTACTTC
>TRBV6-6|-|few|13|TRBJ1-5
CASSPTGLQPQHF
TGTGCCAGCAGTCCTACAGGGTTACAGCCCCAGCATTTT
>TRBV29-1|-|-|11|TRBJ2-7
CSVGSPWEQYF
TGCAGCGTTGGCAGCCCGTGGGAGCAGTACTTC
>TRBV30|-|few|14|TRBJ1-5
CAWSGALLDQPQHF
TGTGCCTGGAGTGGGGCCCTTCTCGATCAGCCCCAGCATTTT
>TRBV6-1|-|-|11|TRBJ2-7
CASSYGVSQYF
TGTGCCAGCAGTTACGGGGTGTCGCAGTACTTC
>TRBV2|-|few|11|TRBJ2-7
CASNRDYEQYF
TGTGCCAGCAACAGGGACTACGAGCAGTACTTC
>TRBV5-1|-|few|14|TRBJ1-2
CASSLAVGVGGYTF
TGCGCCAGCAGCTTGGCCGTGGGGGTCGGTGGCTACACCTTC
>TRBV5-1|TRBD2|-|21|TRBJ2-3
CASSPKGLAGGPSTLADTQYF
TGCGCCAGCAGCCCCAAGGGACTAGCGGGAGGCCCATCTACCCTGGCGGATACGCAGTATTTT
>TRBV29-1|-|-|14|TRBJ2-3
CSVEDPPGTDTQYF
TGCAGCGTTGAAGACCCTCCAGGGACAGATACGCAGTATTTT
>TRBV2|TRBD1|-|13|TRBJ1-5
CASSGTGLQPQHF
TGTGCCAGCAGCGGGACAGGGCTTCAGCCCCAGCATTTT
>TRBV15|-|-|12|TRBJ2-5
CATSTPPGTQYF
TGTGCCACCAGCACGCCCCCAGGGACCCAGTACTTC
>TRBV4-1|TRBD1|-|16|TRBJ2-7
CASSQAVRTGSYEQYF
TGCGCCAGCAGCCAAGCTGTTAGGACAGGGTCCTACGAGCAGTACTTC
>TRBV18|TRBD1|-|14|TRBJ2-7
CASSPNRGEYEQYF
TGTGCCAGCTCTCCCAACAGGGGCGAGTACGAGCAGTACTTC
>TRBV29-1|TRBD2|-|19|TRBJ2-1
CSVEDRFERTSEPYNEQFF
TGCAGCGTTGAAGACCGTTTCGAGAGGACTAGCGAGCCCTACAATGAGCAGTTCTTC
>TRBV5-1|-|-|13|TRBJ2-3
CASSLQARDTQCF
TGCGCCAGCAGCCTCCAGGCCAGAGATACGCAGTGTTTT
>TRBV2|TRBD2|-|15|TRBJ2-1
CASRPSGGQWDEQFF
TGTGCCAGCAGGCCATCGGGAGGCCAGTGGGATGAGCAGTTCTTC
>TRBV13|-|-|14|TRBJ2-1
CASSTLRRDNEQFF
TGTGCCAGCAGCACCCTCCGGAGGGACAATGAGCAGTTCTTC
>TRBV7-9|TRBD1|-|16|TRBJ1-5
CASIKTDRDIDQPQHF
TGTGCCAGCATCAAGACGGACAGGGATATCGATCAGCCCCAGCATTTT
>TRBV28|-|few|12|TRBJ2-3
CASSLLGDTQYF
TGTGCCAGCAGTTTACTAGGGGATACGCAGTATTTT
>TRBV5-1|-|many|14|TRBJ2-3
CASSGAGGTDTQYF
TGCGCCAGCTCAGGGGCCGGGGGGACAGACACGCAGTATTTT
>TRBV30|-|-|13|TRBJ1-4
CAWSDSSNEKLFF
TGTGCCTGGAGTGATAGCAGTAATGAAAAACTGTTTTTT
>TRBV30|-|many|12|TRBJ2-1
CAWTQGNNEQFF
TGTGCCTGGACCCAGGGGAACAATGAGCAGTTCTTC
>TRBV5-1|TRBD2|-|13|TRBJ2-4
CASSLAGGYIQYF
TGCGCCAGCAGCTTAGCGGGAGGTTACATTCAGTACTTC
>TRBV23-1|-|few|16|TRBJ1-5
CASSQSPTGSNQPQHF
TGCGCCAGCAGTCAAAGCCCTACAGGGAGCAATCAGCCCCAGCATTTT
>TRBV6-5|-|-|13|TRBJ2-7
CASSYGDYYEQYF
TGTGCCAGCAGTTACGGGGATTACTACGAGCAGTACTTC
>TRBV11-2|-|-|16|TRBJ2-1
CASSLPTAYSHNEQFF
TGTGCCAGCAGCTTACCAACTGCCTATTCCCACAATGAGCAGTTCTTC
>TRBV7-2|-|few|15|TRBJ2-2
CASSPRPGVAGELFF
TGTGCCAGCAGCCCTCGCCCCGGTGTGGCCGGGGAGCTGTTTTTT
>TRBV27|-|few|15|TRBJ2-5
CASSFLRASGETQYF
TGTGCCAGCAGTTTTTTGAGAGCGAGCGGGGAGACCCAGTACTTC
>TRBV6-5|-|-|13|TRBJ2-7
CASRASTTGRGNF
TGTGCCAGCAGGGCCTCGACGACGGGGAGAGGTAACTTC
>TRBV28|-|many|12|TRBJ2-6
CASRSGANVLTF
TGTGCCAGCAGGTCTGGGGCCAACGTCCTGACTTTC
>TRBV28|TRBD1|few|13|TRBJ2-7
CASSLDRVHEQYF
TGTGCCAGCAGTTTGGACAGGGTCCACGAGCAGTACTTC
>TRBV6-5|TRBD1|-|12|TRBJ1-2
CASRSQGNGYTF
TGTGCCAGCAGATCACAGGGGAATGGCTACACCTTC
>TRBV11-2|TRBD1|-|15|TRBJ1-1
CASSSSAGQTTEAFF
TGTGCCAGCAGCTCGTCGGCGGGACAGACCACTGAAGCTTTCTTT
>TRBV28|-|few|13|TRBJ2-3
CASSRDNGDTQYF
TGTGCCAGCAGCCGGGACAATGGGGATACGCAGTATTTT
>TRBV6-5|-|-|14|TRBJ1-2
CASNRHPGNYGYTF
TGTGCCAGCAACAGACACCCTGGGAACTATGGCTACACCTTC
>TRBV23-1|-|-|14|TRBJ2-7
CASSQTGLNYEQYF
TGCGCCAGCAGTCAAACAGGGTTAAACTACGAGCAGTACTTC
>TRBV30|-|-|14|TRBJ1-1
CAWSRGTKNTEAFF
TGTGCCTGGAGTCGAGGGACAAAAAACACTGAAGCTTTCTTT